This TCR beta chain comes out of a study of human T cells and chemical hapten exposure. Background on the study: Sensitization applied 2% DPC to roughly 2 cm by roughly 2 cm of upper inner arm skin. Among samples, TCR yields varied mainly because of small differences in pooled library volume. A mostly female patient group had alopecia areata, totalis or universalis.

The time point: patch test 3, about 24 weeks after DPC sensitization. Treatment reported: therapeutic diphenylcyclopropenone sensitization with weekly scalp DPC. This CDR3 contains 14 residues. The V end was cut by 4 bases, the J end by 4 bases, with 12 bases between. Germline V gene data show CDR1 as LGHDT and CDR2 as YNNKEL (reference sequence). As the library was built, unique molecular identifiers were attached to individual cDNA molecules. From the RACE reads, TCRdb called clonotypes with MiXCR, one entry per CDR3 protein. Counted here are fewer than 80,000 distinct CDR3 sequences, 11% occurring once; the ten biggest clones make up roughly 2.3%.

The source material was whole blood, sampled in connection with sensitization to the hapten diphenylcyclopropenone (DPC). V and J are TRBV3-1 and TRBJ2-3; D possibly corresponds to TRBD1 (5 bases). The receptor was isolated from a woman aged 25 to 45 with alopecia areata. Some clones in this sample may be carry-over from other donors' samples. The CDR3: CASSPRQGPDTQYF. In DNA form, the CDR3 reads TGTGCCAGCAGCCCCCGGCAGGGCCCAGATACGCAGTATTTT.